These 24 T cell receptor beta chains were sequenced from one sample in a study of neurological immune-mediated disorders. TCRdb redid the calling of the 5' RACE reads with MiXCR, one entry per CDR3 protein. This table holds 45,000 to 55,000 distinct CDR3 sequences, 10% found once. Sequenced input: PBMCs. Receptor source: a woman aged 40 to 49 with HTLV-1-associated myelopathy (HAM/TSP).

This clonotype was recorded many times. The rearrangement uses TRBV4-3 and TRBJ2-7, with a possible D match to TRBD2 (6 bases). Germline V lookup: CDR1 LGHNA, CDR2 YSLEER. This CDR3 is 15 amino acids long. V was pared by 1 base and J by 0 bases, with 10 bases between. The CDR3 coding sequence is TGCGCCAGCAGCCAAGGGGGGGACCCCTCCTACGAGCAGTACTTC. It codes for CASSQGGDPSYEQYF.

Many counts were recorded for this clonotype. This chain links TRBV9 with TRBJ2-1; 7 bases map to TRBD2. Germline V gives CDR1 SGDLS, CDR2 YYNGEE. The V and J ends lost 3 bases and 2 bases, in that order; junction bases with no gene match: 2. This CDR3 is built from 14 residues. The CDR3 spells CASSASGAYNEQFF. CDR3 sequence (DNA): TGTGCCAGCAGCGCTAGCGGAGCCTACAATGAGCAGTTCTTC.

Ten or more counts support this clonotype. J is TRBJ1-1 and V is TRBV7-9; 7 bases line up with TRBD1. The J segment lost 8 bases and the V segment lost 5 bases, leaving 8 bases of the junction unmatched. Germline CDR1 is SEHNR and CDR2 is FQNEAQ (reference sequence). There are 13 residues in the CDR3. The CDR3 DNA reads as TGTGCCAGCAGCCCGGACAGGACAGCCGAAGCTTTCTTT. It yields the protein CASSPDRTAEAFF.

In its sample, this clonotype was seen many times. The gene calls are TRBV4-1 and TRBJ1-4, with TRBD1 matching over 7 bases. The CDR3 spans 13 residues. Losses at the gene ends were 5 bases for V and 8 bases for J; bases not matched to a gene: 5. From germline, CDR1 is MGHRA and CDR2 YSYEKL. Here the CDR3 reads CASSFRGFEKLFF. In nucleotides, the CDR3 is TGCGCCAGCAGCTTCAGGGGGTTCGAAAAACTGTTTTTT.

This clonotype appeared many times. The rearrangement uses TRBV20-1 and TRBJ1-5; unclear D gene. This CDR3 contains 15 residues. Trimming took off 0 bases at V and 8 bases at J, with 17 bases between the two ends. Germline V gene sequence: CDR1 DFQATT, CDR2 SNEGSKA (reference sequence). CDR3 protein: CSARDPRDKEEPQHF. The CDR3 DNA sequence: TGCAGTGCTAGAGATCCCCGGGATAAGGAGGAGCCCCAGCATTTT.

In this sample, this clonotype turned up many times. The V call is TRBV24-1, the J call TRBJ2-5, with 7 bases lining up with TRBD2. The junction had 7 bases not matched to a gene; V was cut back by 3 bases and J by 4 bases. The CDR3 has 15 residues. Looked up from germline, CDR1 is KGHDR and CDR2 is SFDVKD. As DNA, the CDR3 is TGTGCCACCAGTGATCCGGGGGGTTCGAGAGAGACCCAGTACTTC. Amino acid sequence: CATSDPGGSRETQYF.

This clonotype was recorded at least ten times. CDR3 coding DNA: TGTGCCAGCAGCCCGGGACTAACAATCCCTGAGCAGTTCTTC. Translation: CASSPGLTIPEQFF. The J gene is TRBJ2-1, the V gene TRBV5-6; the match to TRBD2 covers 7 bases. V gave up 4 bases and J gave up 9 bases; unmatched junction bases: 10. Per the germline V gene, CDR1 is SGHDT and CDR2 is YYEEEE. The CDR3 is 14 amino acids.

This clonotype was counted ten times or more. V is TRBV20-1 and J is TRBJ1-2, with TRBD1 matching 8 bases. V lost 0 bases to trimming and J lost 4 bases; unmatched junction nucleotides: 10. CDR3 length equals 16 residues. The germline gives CDR1 DFQATT, CDR2 SNEGSKA (reference sequence). CDR3 coding DNA: TGCAGTGCTAGAGATCTCACCGACAGGGGATCCTATGGCTACACCTTC. Residues: CSARDLTDRGSYGYTF.

This clonotype came up many times. The chain joins TRBV29-1 to TRBJ1-3; D remains ambiguous. With 3 bases removed from V and 0 bases from J, the gap between germline ends came to 6 bases. This CDR3 region has 13 residues. From germline, CDR1 is SQVTM and CDR2 ANQGSEA. The CDR3 here is CSVDRLSGNTIYF. Written as DNA, the CDR3 is TGCAGCGTTGACAGGCTCTCTGGAAACACCATATATTTT.

This clonotype was observed many times. The chain combines TRBV6-6 with TRBJ2-7, with TRBD2 as a possible D gene (6 bases). V was clipped by 7 bases and J by 0 bases, with 25 bases between them. The CDR3 is 18 residues long. Germline assignment: CDR1 MNHNY and CDR2 SVGAGI (reference sequence). The CDR3 region is CASIPGWGGGVSSYEQYF. The CDR3 coding sequence is TGTGCCAGCATCCCAGGATGGGGTGGAGGGGTTAGCTCCTACGAGCAGTACTTC.

This clonotype was counted ten times or more. The rearrangement joins TRBV12-3 or TRBV12-4 to TRBJ1-1; 9 nucleotides match TRBD1. Losses at the gene ends were 6 bases for V and 4 bases for J; bases not matched to a gene: 15. This CDR3 region has 17 residues. The CDR3, as DNA: TGTGCCAGCAGGCCTTTGGACAGGGGAAATTCAAGCACTGAAGCTTTCTTT. Protein: CASRPLDRGNSSTEAFF.

This clonotype was counted at least ten times. The rearrangement uses TRBV6-2 or TRBV6-3 and TRBJ2-3; 9 nucleotides align to TRBD2. CDR3 length: 13 amino acids. V shed 5 bases and J 7 bases; nucleotides not matched to a gene: 4. Germline V gene sequence: CDR1 MNHEY, CDR2 SVGEGT. CDR3 residues: CASSERGAYTQYF. The CDR3 DNA reads as TGTGCCAGCAGTGAGCGGGGGGCGTATACGCAGTATTTT.

This clonotype was recorded many times. In DNA form, the CDR3 reads TGCAGTGCTAGGTCGGGGTTTGGCTACACCTTC. It is translated as CSARSGFGYTF. V and J are TRBV20-1 and TRBJ1-2; no clear D gene. CDR3 length equals 11 residues. In germline, CDR1 is DFQATT, CDR2 SNEGSKA (reference sequence). V was clipped by 3 bases and J by 7 bases, with 9 bases between them.

Points on this clonotype: A much larger clone sits a single nucleotide away, making a read error possible. The chain recombines TRBV4-3 with TRBJ2-3; D not certain. V lost 3 bases to trimming and J lost 4 bases, with 14 bases between them. CDR1 and CDR2 (germline): LGHNA, YSLEER. The CDR3 is made up of 15 amino acids. CDR3 nucleotides: TGCGCCAGCAGCCACGATGGCGGCGACGCAGATACGCAGTATTTT. This codes for CASSHDGGDADTQYF.

The V and J genes are TRBV18 and TRBJ2-3; D is unclear. The CDR3 length is 13 residues. Trimming shortened V by 8 bases and J by 6 bases, and 15 bases separated the two germline ends. Germline lookup yields CDR1 KGHSH and CDR2 LQKENI. The CDR3, as DNA: TGTGCCAGCACCACCTTAGTTTCCGATACGCAGTATTTT. Residues: CASTTLVSDTQYF. Looking up the rest from reference TRBV18 and TRBJ2-3 gives the full variable domain: NAGVMQNPRHLVRRRGQEARLRCSPMKGHSHVYWYRQLPEEGLKFMVYLQKENIIDESGMPKERFSAEFPKEGPSILRIQQVVRGDSAAYFCASTTLVSDTQYFGPGTRLTVL.

This clonotype has ten or more counts. The rearrangement links TRBV10-3 to TRBJ1-5; D not certain. The germline V gene encodes CDR1 ENHRY and CDR2 SYGVKD. CDR3 size: 12 residues. The V end was cut by 5 bases, the J end by 6 bases, with 8 bases between. CDR3 sequence reads: CAISPRGQPQHF. The CDR3, as DNA: TGTGCCATCAGTCCACGAGGTCAGCCCCAGCATTTT.

The V gene is TRBV20-1, the J gene TRBJ1-1; 8 bases fit TRBD1. Germline assignment: CDR1 DFQATT and CDR2 SNEGSKA (reference sequence). The CDR3 totals 13 residues. V lost 2 bases and J lost 4; bases outside the gene matches: 3. The CDR3 sequence: CSARTTGGTEAFF. The CDR3 DNA reads TGCAGTGCTAGAACTACAGGGGGCACTGAAGCTTTCTTT.

This clonotype was recorded at least ten times. V is TRBV4-3 and J is TRBJ1-2; D not certain. Per the germline V gene, CDR1 is LGHNA and CDR2 is YSLEER. V was cut by 0 bases and J by 6 bases, with 14 bases left in between. The CDR3 sequence is 15 residues long. The CDR3 region has the DNA TGCGCCAGCAGCCAAGATTCCGGGTACAGAGATGGCTACACCTTC. Amino acids: CASSQDSGYRDGYTF.

This clonotype has a count of ten or more. The chain employs TRBV4-3 and TRBJ2-1, with TRBD2 as a possible D gene (6 bases). The CDR3 contains 13 residues. Per the germline V gene, CDR1 is LGHNA and CDR2 is YSLEER. Trimming cost V 6 bases and J 6 bases, with 12 bases left between them. The DNA of the CDR3 is TGCGCCAGCAGTAGTCAGGGACTCAATGAGCAGTTCTTC. Translated, it gives CASSSQGLNEQFF.

The chain uses TRBV5-6 and TRBJ2-7, with TRBD2 matching over 11 bases. There are 14 residues in the CDR3. Trimming at V came to 1 base and at J to 4 bases, leaving 1 base not matched to a gene. Germline V gives CDR1 SGHDT, CDR2 YYEEEE. Here the CDR3 reads CASSLTSGGYEQYF. In DNA form, the CDR3 reads TGTGCCAGCAGCTTGACTAGCGGGGGATACGAGCAGTACTTC.

Ten or more counts support this clonotype. This chain links TRBV12-3 or TRBV12-4 with TRBJ1-5; 7 positions match TRBD1. The V and J ends lost 4 bases and 5 bases, in that order; junction bases with no gene match: 5. The CDR3 loop spans 14 amino acids. CDR3 residues: CASSSRQGDQPQHF. As DNA, the CDR3 is TGTGCCAGCAGTTCGCGACAGGGAGATCAGCCCCAGCATTTT.

This clonotype has a count of ten or more. J is TRBJ1-2 and V is TRBV6-5; the D is unclear. This CDR3 has 14 residues. CDR1 and CDR2 from the germline V gene are MNHEY and SVGAGI. The ends were cut back, 0 bases at V and 7 bases at J, with 12 bases in the middle. The CDR3 sequence: CASSYSTLTSGYTF. DNA of the CDR3: TGTGCCAGCAGTTACTCTACGCTTACGAGTGGCTACACCTTC.

This clonotype was picked up many times. V usage is TRBV11-3 and J usage is TRBJ2-5, with TRBD1 as a possible D gene (6 bases). Trimming stripped 3 bases from V and 0 bases from J, with 8 bases between. Germline values: CDR1 SGHNT, CDR2 YENEEA. The CDR3 spans 14 residues. The CDR3 nucleotides read TGTGCCAGCAGCTTTTGGACAGACCAAGAGACCCAGTACTTC. The encoded protein is CASSFWTDQETQYF. Full variable domain (outside the CDR3, taken from reference TRBV11-3 and TRBJ2-5): EAGVVQSPRYKIIEKKQPVAFWCNPISGHNTLYWYLQNLGQGPELLIRYENEEAVDDSQLPKDRFSAERLKGVDSTLKIQPAELGDSAVYLCASSFWTDQETQYFGPGTRLLVL.

The sample holds many counts of this clonotype. The rearrangement joins TRBV29-1 to TRBJ1-2; D remains unclear. With 3 bases removed from V and 4 bases from J, the gap between germline ends came to 6 bases. Looked up from germline, CDR1 is SQVTM and CDR2 is ANQGSEA. The CDR3 covers 11 residues. As DNA, the CDR3 is TGCAGCGTTGATGATAGCTATGGCTACACCTTC. This sequence encodes CSVDDSYGYTF.